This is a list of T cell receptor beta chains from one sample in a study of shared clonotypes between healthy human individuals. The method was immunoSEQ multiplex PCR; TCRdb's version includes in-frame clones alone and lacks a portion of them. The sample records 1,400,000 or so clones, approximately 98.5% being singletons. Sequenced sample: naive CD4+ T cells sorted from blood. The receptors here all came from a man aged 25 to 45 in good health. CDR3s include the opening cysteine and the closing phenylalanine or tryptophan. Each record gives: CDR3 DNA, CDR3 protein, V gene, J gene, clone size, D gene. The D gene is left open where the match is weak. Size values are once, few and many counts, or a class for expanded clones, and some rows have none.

CDR3nt: TGCAGCGTTGAAAGGGGATTCGTCCCTGAAGCTTTCTTT
CDR3aa: CSVERGFVPEAFF
v_gene: TRBV29-1
j_gene: TRBJ1-1
abundance: -
d_gene: -

CDR3nt: TGTGCCAGCAAAGGACAGGGGTTGGCCTACGAGCAGTACTTC
CDR3aa: CASKGQGLAYEQYF
v_gene: TRBV2
j_gene: TRBJ2-7
abundance: -
d_gene: TRBD1

CDR3nt: TGTGCCAGCAGCTTAGAGGGGTCGGAGACCCAGTACTTC
CDR3aa: CASSLEGSETQYF
v_gene: TRBV7-2
j_gene: TRBJ2-5
abundance: once
d_gene: -

CDR3nt: TGTGCCAGCAAATGGGGAACCGGGGAGCTGTTTTTT
CDR3aa: CASKWGTGELFF
v_gene: TRBV28
j_gene: TRBJ2-2
abundance: -
d_gene: -

CDR3nt: TGTGCCAGCAGCCTCTCGCAGGGGACAGATACGCAGTATTTT
CDR3aa: CASSLSQGTDTQYF
v_gene: TRBV7-6
j_gene: TRBJ2-3
abundance: -
d_gene: -

CDR3nt: TGCGCCAGCAGCTTGACCGGACCTCTCAACGAGCAGTACTTC
CDR3aa: CASSLTGPLNEQYF
v_gene: TRBV5-1
j_gene: TRBJ2-7
abundance: -
d_gene: -

CDR3nt: TGCAGTGCTAGCGTAGCGCATACGCAGTATTTT
CDR3aa: CSASVAHTQYF
v_gene: TRBV20-1
j_gene: TRBJ2-3
abundance: -
d_gene: -

CDR3nt: TGTGCCAGCAGTTACGGCGGTTCGGCTGAGCAGTTCTTC
CDR3aa: CASSYGGSAEQFF
v_gene: TRBV6-6
j_gene: TRBJ2-1
abundance: once
d_gene: -

CDR3nt: TGTGCCAGCAGTTCGGCTAGCGGGGCCTACAATGAGCAGTTCTTC
CDR3aa: CASSSASGAYNEQFF
v_gene: TRBV28
j_gene: TRBJ2-1
abundance: -
d_gene: TRBD2

CDR3nt: TGTGCCAGCAGGGGCTGGGGGACAGGGGTTGAAAAACTGTTTTTT
CDR3aa: CASRGWGTGVEKLFF
v_gene: TRBV6-1
j_gene: TRBJ1-4
abundance: -
d_gene: TRBD1

CDR3nt: TGTGCCAGCTCAGCGGGGACCGGGGGGCAGTACTTC
CDR3aa: CASSAGTGGQYF
v_gene: TRBV6-1
j_gene: TRBJ2-7
abundance: -
d_gene: TRBD2

CDR3nt: TGTGCCAGCAAGATGGACAGTAGCAATCAGCCCCAGCATTTT
CDR3aa: CASKMDSSNQPQHF
v_gene: TRBV19
j_gene: TRBJ1-5
abundance: once
d_gene: -

CDR3nt: TGTGCCAGCAGCGTACTAGCGGGAGGGGGCTTGGGCGAGCAGTTCTTC
CDR3aa: CASSVLAGGGLGEQFF
v_gene: TRBV7-2
j_gene: TRBJ2-1
abundance: -
d_gene: TRBD2

CDR3nt: TGTGCCAGCAGATCCGAGACAGGCTACGAGCAGTACTTC
CDR3aa: CASRSETGYEQYF
v_gene: TRBV6-1
j_gene: TRBJ2-7
abundance: -
d_gene: -

CDR3nt: TGTGCCAGCAGCTTGGCAGACAGGTCGTGGCGCGGCTACACCTTC
CDR3aa: CASSLADRSWRGYTF
v_gene: TRBV5-5
j_gene: TRBJ1-2
abundance: once
d_gene: -

CDR3nt: TGTGCCAGCTCACCACCTAATTTCGGGACTAGCGGGAGGGCCGGGGCACACGTGCAGTTCTTC
CDR3aa: CASSPPNFGTSGRAGAHVQFF
v_gene: TRBV18
j_gene: TRBJ2-1
abundance: -
d_gene: TRBD2

CDR3nt: TGTGCCAGTGGAGGTTTGCGCAATCAGCCCCAGCATTTT
CDR3aa: CASGGLRNQPQHF
v_gene: TRBV9
j_gene: TRBJ1-5
abundance: -
d_gene: -

CDR3nt: TGTGCCAGCAGCACCAAGATCGGCCCGGTTGGGGCTTTCTTT
CDR3aa: CASSTKIGPVGAFF
v_gene: TRBV14
j_gene: TRBJ1-1
abundance: -
d_gene: -

CDR3nt: TGTGCCACCAGCGTGGGGACAGCCGAAACCGGGGGCTACACCTTC
CDR3aa: CATSVGTAETGGYTF
v_gene: TRBV15
j_gene: TRBJ1-2
abundance: -
d_gene: TRBD1

CDR3nt: TGTGCCAGCAGCTTAGTTGGACAGGTCAACACTGAAGCTTTCTTT
CDR3aa: CASSLVGQVNTEAFF
v_gene: TRBV7-2
j_gene: TRBJ1-1
abundance: once
d_gene: TRBD1

CDR3nt: TGCAGCGTTGAACTAGTAAGGTTGGATACGCAGTATTTT
CDR3aa: CSVELVRLDTQYF
v_gene: TRBV29-1
j_gene: TRBJ2-3
abundance: -
d_gene: -

CDR3nt: TGTGCCAGCAGCGTGCAGGGAGAGACCCAGTACTTC
CDR3aa: CASSVQGETQYF
v_gene: TRBV9
j_gene: TRBJ2-5
abundance: -
d_gene: -

CDR3nt: TGTGCCAGCAGCTTAGTGAGGCTAGCTGTTGAGACCCAGTACTTC
CDR3aa: CASSLVRLAVETQYF
v_gene: TRBV7-2
j_gene: TRBJ2-5
abundance: -
d_gene: -

CDR3nt: TGTGCCAGCTCAACAGACAGGGCTGGAAACACCATATATTTT
CDR3aa: CASSTDRAGNTIYF
v_gene: TRBV18
j_gene: TRBJ1-3
abundance: -
d_gene: TRBD1

CDR3nt: TGTGCCAGCAGCTCCGACAGGGGGCAGGGCACTGAAGCTTTCTTT
CDR3aa: CASSSDRGQGTEAFF
v_gene: TRBV9
j_gene: TRBJ1-1
abundance: -
d_gene: TRBD1

CDR3nt: TGTGCCAGTAGAGGGGTCGGACCCTACGAGCAGTACTTC
CDR3aa: CASRGVGPYEQYF
v_gene: TRBV19
j_gene: TRBJ2-7
abundance: -
d_gene: -

CDR3nt: TGCGCCAGCAGTGATGTGGCACAGCCAGCGGGCAATGAGCAGTTCTTC
CDR3aa: CASSDVAQPAGNEQFF
v_gene: TRBV10-1
j_gene: TRBJ2-1
abundance: -
d_gene: -

CDR3nt: TGTGCCAGCAGCTTAGGTCCAGACTATGGCTACACCTTC
CDR3aa: CASSLGPDYGYTF
v_gene: TRBV11-2
j_gene: TRBJ1-2
abundance: once
d_gene: -

CDR3nt: TGTGCCAGCAGCCGGGACATCCCTTGGGAGCAGTACTTC
CDR3aa: CASSRDIPWEQYF
v_gene: TRBV5-6
j_gene: TRBJ2-7
abundance: once
d_gene: -

CDR3nt: TGTGCCAGCAGTTTACTGACTGTAAGAGGCTACGAGCAGTACTTC
CDR3aa: CASSLLTVRGYEQYF
v_gene: TRBV27
j_gene: TRBJ2-7
abundance: -
d_gene: -

CDR3nt: TGTGCCAGCAGCTTGCAGACCTCTGGGGCCAACGTCCTGACTTTC
CDR3aa: CASSLQTSGANVLTF
v_gene: TRBV5-4
j_gene: TRBJ2-6
abundance: -
d_gene: -

CDR3nt: TGTGCCAGCTCACCTCGACAGTCACTAGCCAAAAACATTCAGTACTTC
CDR3aa: CASSPRQSLAKNIQYF
v_gene: TRBV18
j_gene: TRBJ2-4
abundance: once
d_gene: -

CDR3nt: TGCGCCAGCAGCTTGCAGGGGGCTAACACTGAAGCTTTCTTT
CDR3aa: CASSLQGANTEAFF
v_gene: TRBV5-1
j_gene: TRBJ1-1
abundance: -
d_gene: TRBD1

CDR3nt: TGTGCCAGCAGCTTGGGTGGGCGACAAGAGACCCAGTACTTC
CDR3aa: CASSLGGRQETQYF
v_gene: TRBV5-4
j_gene: TRBJ2-5
abundance: -
d_gene: -

CDR3nt: TGTGCCAGCAGCCCCGGCCTTCGGGAGACCCAGTACTTC
CDR3aa: CASSPGLRETQYF
v_gene: TRBV5-6
j_gene: TRBJ2-5
abundance: once
d_gene: -

CDR3nt: TGTGCCAGCAGCGTAGCCCCAAGACCTGGGGCCAACGTCCTGACTTTC
CDR3aa: CASSVAPRPGANVLTF
v_gene: TRBV9
j_gene: TRBJ2-6
abundance: -
d_gene: -

CDR3nt: TGTGCCAGCTCACCGGCTCGCACAGGGTGGACTGAAGCTTTCTTT
CDR3aa: CASSPARTGWTEAFF
v_gene: TRBV18
j_gene: TRBJ1-1
abundance: -
d_gene: -

CDR3nt: TGCGCCAGCAGCCGTCCGACTAGCGGGAGAGGAGGTGAGACCCAGTACTTC
CDR3aa: CASSRPTSGRGGETQYF
v_gene: TRBV5-1
j_gene: TRBJ2-5
abundance: -
d_gene: TRBD2

CDR3nt: TGTGCCAGCTCACCATGGGACGAAGGCTACGAGCAGTACTTC
CDR3aa: CASSPWDEGYEQYF
v_gene: TRBV18
j_gene: TRBJ2-7
abundance: -
d_gene: -

CDR3nt: TGCGCCAGCAGCCAAGACGCAGCCACAGATACGCAGTATTTT
CDR3aa: CASSQDAATDTQYF
v_gene: TRBV4-3
j_gene: TRBJ2-3
abundance: -
d_gene: -

CDR3nt: TGTGCCAGCAGTGAGCTTCCTACAGGGTCAGGAGAGACCCAGTACTTC
CDR3aa: CASSELPTGSGETQYF
v_gene: TRBV2
j_gene: TRBJ2-5
abundance: -
d_gene: -

CDR3nt: TGTGCCAGCAGTCTCCAGCCCGGGGGTCGTGGTGAGCAGTTCTTC
CDR3aa: CASSLQPGGRGEQFF
v_gene: TRBV7-3
j_gene: TRBJ2-1
abundance: -
d_gene: -

CDR3nt: TGTGCCAGCAGCTCCAGTTGGGGCCCCTACACAGATACGCAGTATTTT
CDR3aa: CASSSSWGPYTDTQYF
v_gene: TRBV7-9
j_gene: TRBJ2-3
abundance: -
d_gene: -

CDR3nt: TGCAGCGTTGCCGAGGGACTCTATGGCTACACCTTC
CDR3aa: CSVAEGLYGYTF
v_gene: TRBV29-1
j_gene: TRBJ1-2
abundance: -
d_gene: -

CDR3nt: TGCGCCAGCAATCCAACGGGACAGAACACTGAAGCTTTCTTT
CDR3aa: CASNPTGQNTEAFF
v_gene: TRBV5-1
j_gene: TRBJ1-1
abundance: -
d_gene: -

CDR3nt: TGTGCCAGCAGCGCTGACAGGGCTCGTTTCATCGCCTACGAGCAGTACTTC
CDR3aa: CASSADRARFIAYEQYF
v_gene: TRBV11-2
j_gene: TRBJ2-7
abundance: -
d_gene: TRBD1

CDR3nt: TGTGCCAGCAGCTTACGACAAGCAACTAATGAAAAACTGTTTTTT
CDR3aa: CASSLRQATNEKLFF
v_gene: TRBV7-9
j_gene: TRBJ1-4
abundance: -
d_gene: -

CDR3nt: TGTGCCAGCAGTGGATTAGCCCTAGGCCGGGCGGGCGATACGCAGTATTTT
CDR3aa: CASSGLALGRAGDTQYF
v_gene: TRBV6-1
j_gene: TRBJ2-3
abundance: -
d_gene: -